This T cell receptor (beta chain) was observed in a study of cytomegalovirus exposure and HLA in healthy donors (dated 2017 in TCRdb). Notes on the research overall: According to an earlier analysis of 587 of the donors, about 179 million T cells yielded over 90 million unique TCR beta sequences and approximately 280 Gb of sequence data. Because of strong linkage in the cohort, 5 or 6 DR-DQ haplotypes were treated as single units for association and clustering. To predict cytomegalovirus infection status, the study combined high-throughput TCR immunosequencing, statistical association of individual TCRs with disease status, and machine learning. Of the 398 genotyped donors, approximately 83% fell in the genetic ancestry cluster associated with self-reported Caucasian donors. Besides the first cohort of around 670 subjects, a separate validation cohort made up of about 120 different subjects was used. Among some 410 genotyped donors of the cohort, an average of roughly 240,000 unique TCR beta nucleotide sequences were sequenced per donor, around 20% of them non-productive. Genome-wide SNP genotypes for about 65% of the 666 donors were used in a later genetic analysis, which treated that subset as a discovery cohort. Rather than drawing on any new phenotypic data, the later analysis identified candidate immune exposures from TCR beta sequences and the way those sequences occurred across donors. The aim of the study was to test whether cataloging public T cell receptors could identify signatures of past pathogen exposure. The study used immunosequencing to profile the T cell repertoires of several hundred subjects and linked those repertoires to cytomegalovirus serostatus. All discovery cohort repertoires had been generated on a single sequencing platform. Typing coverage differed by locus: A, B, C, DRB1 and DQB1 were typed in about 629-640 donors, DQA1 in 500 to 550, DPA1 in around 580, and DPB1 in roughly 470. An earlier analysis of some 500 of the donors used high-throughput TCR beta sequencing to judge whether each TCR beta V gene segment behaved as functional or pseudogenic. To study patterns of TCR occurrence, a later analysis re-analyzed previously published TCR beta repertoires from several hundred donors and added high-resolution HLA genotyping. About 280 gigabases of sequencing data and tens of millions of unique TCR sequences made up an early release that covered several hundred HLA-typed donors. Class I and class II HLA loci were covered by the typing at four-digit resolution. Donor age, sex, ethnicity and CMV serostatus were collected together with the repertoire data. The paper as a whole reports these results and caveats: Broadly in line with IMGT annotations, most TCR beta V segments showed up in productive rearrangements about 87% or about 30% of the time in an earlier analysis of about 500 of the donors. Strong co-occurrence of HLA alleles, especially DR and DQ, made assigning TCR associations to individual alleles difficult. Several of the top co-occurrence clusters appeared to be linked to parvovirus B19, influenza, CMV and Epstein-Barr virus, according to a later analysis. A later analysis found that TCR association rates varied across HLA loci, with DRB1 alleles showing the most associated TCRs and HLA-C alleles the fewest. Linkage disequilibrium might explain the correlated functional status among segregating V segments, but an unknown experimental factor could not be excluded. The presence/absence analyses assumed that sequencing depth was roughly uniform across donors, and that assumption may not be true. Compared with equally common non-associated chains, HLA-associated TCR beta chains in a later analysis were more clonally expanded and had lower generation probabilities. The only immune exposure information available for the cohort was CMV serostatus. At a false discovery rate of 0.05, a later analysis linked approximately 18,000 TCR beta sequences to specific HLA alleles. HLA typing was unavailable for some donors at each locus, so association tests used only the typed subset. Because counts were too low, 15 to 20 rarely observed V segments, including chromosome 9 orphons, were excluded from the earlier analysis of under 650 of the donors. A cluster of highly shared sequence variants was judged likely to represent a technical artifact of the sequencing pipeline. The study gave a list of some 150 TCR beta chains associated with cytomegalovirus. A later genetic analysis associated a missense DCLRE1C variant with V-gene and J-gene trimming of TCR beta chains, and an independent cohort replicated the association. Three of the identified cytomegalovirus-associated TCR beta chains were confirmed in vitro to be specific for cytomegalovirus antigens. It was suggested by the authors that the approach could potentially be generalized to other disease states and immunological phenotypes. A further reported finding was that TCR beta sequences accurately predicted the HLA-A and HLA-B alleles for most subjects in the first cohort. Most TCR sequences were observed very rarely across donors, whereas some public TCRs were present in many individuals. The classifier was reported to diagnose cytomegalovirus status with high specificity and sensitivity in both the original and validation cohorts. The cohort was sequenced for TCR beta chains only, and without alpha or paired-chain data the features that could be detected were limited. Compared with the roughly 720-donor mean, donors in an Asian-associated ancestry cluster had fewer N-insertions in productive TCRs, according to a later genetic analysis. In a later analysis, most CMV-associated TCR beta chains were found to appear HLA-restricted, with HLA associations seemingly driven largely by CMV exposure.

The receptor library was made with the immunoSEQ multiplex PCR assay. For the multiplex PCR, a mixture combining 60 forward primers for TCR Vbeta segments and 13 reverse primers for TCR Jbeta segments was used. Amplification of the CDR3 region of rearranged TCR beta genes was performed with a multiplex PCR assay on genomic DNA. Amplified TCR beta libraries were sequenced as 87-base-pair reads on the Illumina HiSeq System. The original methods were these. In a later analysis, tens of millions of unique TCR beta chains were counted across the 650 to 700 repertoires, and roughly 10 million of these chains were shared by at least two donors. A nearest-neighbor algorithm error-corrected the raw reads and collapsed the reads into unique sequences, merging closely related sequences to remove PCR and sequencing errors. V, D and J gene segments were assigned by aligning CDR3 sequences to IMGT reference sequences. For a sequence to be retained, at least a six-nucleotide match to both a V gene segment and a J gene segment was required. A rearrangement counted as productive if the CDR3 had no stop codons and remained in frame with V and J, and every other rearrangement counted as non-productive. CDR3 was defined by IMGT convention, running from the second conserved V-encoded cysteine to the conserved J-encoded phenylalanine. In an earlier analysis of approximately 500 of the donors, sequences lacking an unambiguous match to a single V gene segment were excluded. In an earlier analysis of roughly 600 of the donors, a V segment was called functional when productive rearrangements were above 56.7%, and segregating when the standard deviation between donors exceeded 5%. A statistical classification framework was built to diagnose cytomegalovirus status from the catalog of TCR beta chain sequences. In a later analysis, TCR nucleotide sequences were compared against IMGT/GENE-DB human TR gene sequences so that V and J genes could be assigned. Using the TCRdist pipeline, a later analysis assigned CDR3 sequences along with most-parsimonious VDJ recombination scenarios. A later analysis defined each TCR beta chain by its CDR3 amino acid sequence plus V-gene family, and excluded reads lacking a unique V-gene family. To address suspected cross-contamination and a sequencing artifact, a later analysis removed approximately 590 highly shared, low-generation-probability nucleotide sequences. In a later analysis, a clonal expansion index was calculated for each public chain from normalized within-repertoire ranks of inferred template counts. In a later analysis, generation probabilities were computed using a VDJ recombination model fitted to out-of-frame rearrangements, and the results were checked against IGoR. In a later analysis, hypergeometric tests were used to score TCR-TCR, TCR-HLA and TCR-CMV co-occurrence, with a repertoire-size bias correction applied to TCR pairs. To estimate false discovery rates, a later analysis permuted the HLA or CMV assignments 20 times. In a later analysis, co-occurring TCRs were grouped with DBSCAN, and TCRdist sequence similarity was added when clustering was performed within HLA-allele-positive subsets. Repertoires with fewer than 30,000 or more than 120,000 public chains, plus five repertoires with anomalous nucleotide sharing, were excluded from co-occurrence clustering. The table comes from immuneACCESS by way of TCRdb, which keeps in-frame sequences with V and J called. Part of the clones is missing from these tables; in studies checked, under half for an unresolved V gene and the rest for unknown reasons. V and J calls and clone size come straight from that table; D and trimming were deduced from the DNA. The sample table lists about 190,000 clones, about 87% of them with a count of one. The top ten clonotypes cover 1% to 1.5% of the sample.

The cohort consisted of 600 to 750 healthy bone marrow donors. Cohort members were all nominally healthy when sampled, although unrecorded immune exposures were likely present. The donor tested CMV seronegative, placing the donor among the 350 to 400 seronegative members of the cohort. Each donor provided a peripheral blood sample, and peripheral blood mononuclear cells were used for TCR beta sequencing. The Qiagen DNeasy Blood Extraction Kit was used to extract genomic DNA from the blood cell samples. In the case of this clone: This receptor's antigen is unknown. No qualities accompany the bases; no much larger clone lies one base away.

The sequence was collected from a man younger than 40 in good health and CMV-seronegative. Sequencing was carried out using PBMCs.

The nucleotide sequence is TGCGCCAGCCAGCCATTAGCGGGAGAGAAAAGCGAGCAGTACTTC. Its translation is CASQPLAGEKSEQYF. The V and J segments used are TRBV5-1 and TRBJ2-7, and 9 junctional nucleotides match TRBD2. From cysteine to phenylalanine, the CDR3 is 15 amino acids long. Just CDR3 DNA is preserved here, 45 bases in frame from base 1. The germline V gene specifies SGHRS as CDR1 and YFSETQ as CDR2. The germline V and J ends show losses of 7 bases and 6 bases respectively, and no gene match explains 14 bases of the junction. The CDR3, completed at both ends by the reference TRBV5-1 and TRBJ2-7 genes, gives the full variable domain KAGVTQTPRYLIKTRGQQVTLSCSPISGHRSVSWYQQTPGQGLQFLFEYFSETQRNKGNFPGRFSGRQFSNSRSEMNVSTLELGDSALYLCASQPLAGEKSEQYFGPGTRLTVT.